This TCR beta chain was profiled in a study of immune evolution from preneoplasia to lung adenocarcinoma. CDR3 length: 16 amino acids. V lost 1 base and J 7 bases, leaving 18 bases between the germline ends. Germline CDR1 reads SGHRS; CDR2 reads YFSETQ. Patient tissue came from resections in Japan or China, 2014–2017. Two lung cancer pathologists independently confirmed each histologic diagnosis. Nucleic acids came from premalignant or tumor cells enriched by macro-dissection. Overall study results and limits: Normal lung had the highest top T cell clone frequencies.

Sequenced by immunoSEQ multiplex PCR; TCRdb stores in-frame clones only, minus some. This sample has tens of thousands of clones; approximately 79% occur once, and the top ten carry about 4.7%. On this clone itself: What it binds is unknown.

The gene calls are TRBV5-1 and TRBJ2-1; TRBD2 might be the D (5 bases). Sequencing input: FFPE invasive lung adenocarcinoma tissue. This sequence originates from a person in their sixties with lung adenocarcinoma. CDR3 coding DNA: TGCGCCAGCAGCTTGAGGTGGGAAGGAGGCAAAAATGAGCAGTTCTTC. Translated: CASSLRWEGGKNEQFF.